The 19 T cell receptor beta chains below come from one sample, sequenced in a study of identical twins. TCRdb processed the 5' RACE reads anew with MiXCR; each CDR3 protein has one entry. The table records a few hundred thousand distinct CDR3 sequences, roughly an eighth of them present only once. A further study also used this sample, focusing on yellow fever vaccine responses in identical twins.

Specimen: CD4+ T cells sorted from blood. The receptors stem from a woman younger than 30 in good health.

This clonotype showed up just a few times. V is TRBV6-2 or TRBV6-3 and J is TRBJ2-1; D unresolved. Germline assignment: CDR1 MNHEY and CDR2 SVGEGT. The CDR3 loop spans 17 amino acids. V was cut by 3 bases and J by 3 bases, with 18 bases left in between. DNA of the CDR3: TGTGCCAGCAGTTATAACCCCTCTAGTGAGTTCTACAATGAGCAGTTCTTC. Translation gives CASSYNPSSEFYNEQFF.

The rearrangement uses TRBV20-1 and TRBJ2-1; maybe TRBD2 (6 bases). The V end was cut by 6 bases, the J end by 10 bases, with 16 bases between. The germline gives CDR1 DFQATT, CDR2 SNEGSKA (reference sequence). The CDR3 has 12 amino acids. The CDR3 reads CSALRLDAEQFF. Here the CDR3 DNA reads TGCAGTGCCCTTCGACTAGACGCGGAGCAGTTCTTC.

The V call is TRBV7-9, the J call TRBJ2-7; D perhaps matches TRBD2 (6 bases). The length of the CDR3 is 14 residues. The germline gives CDR1 SEHNR, CDR2 FQNEAQ (reference sequence). Trimming cost V 6 bases and J 0 bases, with 12 bases left between them. The CDR3 loop reads CASSPRESSYEQYF. The CDR3 bases are TGTGCCAGCAGTCCCCGGGAGAGCTCCTACGAGCAGTACTTC. The variable domain in full, completed from reference TRBV7-9 and TRBJ2-7, reads DTGVSQNPRHKITKRGQNVTFRCDPISEHNRLYWYRQTLGQGPEFLTYFQNEAQLEKSRLLSDRFSAERPKGSFSTLEIQRTEQGDSAMYLCASSPRESSYEQYFGPGTRLTVT.

The V and J genes are TRBV12-3 or TRBV12-4 and TRBJ2-7; D is perhaps TRBD1 (6 bases). The CDR3 contains 16 residues. Trimming shortened V by 6 bases and J by 3 bases, and 21 bases separated the two germline ends. The CDR3 coding sequence is TGTGCCAGCAGCCTTACGTCAGGGGCGCAAAGCTACGAGCAGTACTTC. This encodes CASSLTSGAQSYEQYF.

This clonotype occurred many times. The V call is TRBV2, the J call TRBJ2-7; D is unresolved. Deletions cut 6 bases from V and 7 bases from J, with 7 bases between. The CDR3 contains 10 residues. Germline CDR1 is SNHLY and CDR2 is FYNNEI. The CDR3 nucleotides are TGTGCCAGCAGCCGTGGGGAGCAGTACTTC. Residues: CASSRGEQYF.

This clonotype was detected only a few times. The chain recombines TRBV13 with TRBJ2-2; tentatively, D is TRBD1 (5 bases). V was clipped by 5 bases and J by 3 bases, with 13 bases between them. The V gene's germline CDR1 is PRHDT and CDR2 FYEKMQ (reference sequence). This CDR3 has 15 amino acids. CDR3 sequence (DNA): TGTGCCAGCAGCCCCCAAGACAGAGACACCGGGGAGCTGTTTTTT. Translated, it gives CASSPQDRDTGELFF.

CDR3 residues: CSATRTSGRVFEQYF. DNA for the CDR3: TGCAGTGCTACTAGGACTAGCGGGAGAGTTTTCGAGCAGTACTTC. This rearrangement joins TRBV20-1 to TRBJ2-7; 13 bases are a match to TRBD2. Germline-derived CDR1 and CDR2 are DFQATT and SNEGSKA (reference sequence). The V and J ends lost 4 bases and 6 bases, in that order; junction bases with no gene match: 9. CDR3 length equals 15 residues.

The chain recombines TRBV9 with TRBJ2-5, with a possible D match to TRBD2 (5 bases). Germline CDR1 and CDR2: SGDLS and YYNGEE. V was clipped by 0 bases and J by 2 bases, with 8 bases between them. This CDR3 comprises 14 residues. The CDR3 reads CASSVGPGQETQYF. CDR3 DNA: TGTGCCAGCAGCGTAGGTCCGGGACAAGAGACCCAGTACTTC.

CDR3 in amino acids: CASSTERGSVAFF. As DNA, the CDR3 is TGTGCCAGCAGTACCGAGCGAGGTAGTGTGGCTTTCTTT. The rearrangement joins TRBV6-6 to TRBJ1-1; D is unresolved. Germline CDR1 reads MNHNY; CDR2 reads SVGAGI (reference sequence). Deletions cut 5 bases from V and 11 bases from J, with 18 bases between. This CDR3 has 13 residues.

This clonotype was seen only a few times. The chain uses TRBV11-3 and TRBJ2-6; no reliable D call. Germline values: CDR1 SGHNT, CDR2 YENEEA. Trimming stripped 5 bases from V and 4 bases from J, with 18 bases between. The CDR3 spans 17 residues. The CDR3 reads CASSAGMIGSGANVLTF. The CDR3, as DNA: TGTGCCAGCAGCGCCGGAATGATTGGTTCCGGGGCCAACGTCCTGACTTTC.

J is TRBJ2-1 and V is TRBV3-1, with D possibly being TRBD2 (6 bases). This CDR3 has 17 residues. The V gene lost 3 bases and the J gene lost 7 bases, with 22 bases spanning the gap. CDR1 is LGHDT, CDR2 YNNKEL, per germline (reference sequence). The CDR3 DNA follows: TGTGCCAGCAGCCACGTTCCGGAGGGCGGTCGGTGGAATGAGCAGTTCTTC. Translation: CASSHVPEGGRWNEQFF.

V and J are TRBV3-1 and TRBJ1-2; 7 bases agree with TRBD1. From germline, CDR1 is LGHDT and CDR2 YNNKEL (reference sequence). J gave up 4 bases and V 0 bases, and 8 bases lay outside the gene matches. This CDR3 region has 16 residues. The CDR3 here is CASSQDQKTGTYGYTF. The CDR3 DNA reads TGTGCCAGCAGCCAAGATCAGAAGACAGGGACCTATGGCTACACCTTC.

This clonotype was seen at least ten times. J is TRBJ2-5 and V is TRBV12-3 or TRBV12-4, with D perhaps matching TRBD1 (5 bases). With 6 bases removed from V and 1 base from J, the gap between germline ends came to 15 bases. This CDR3 spans 15 amino acids. As DNA, the CDR3 is TGTGCCAGCAGCTCTCGACAGAGTAGCCAAGAGACCCAGTACTTC. Its translation is CASSSRQSSQETQYF.

The CDR3 DNA sequence: TGTGCCAGCAGCCCCCGGACTAGCGGGATAACAGATACGCAGTATTTT. Encoded protein: CASSPRTSGITDTQYF. The chain combines TRBV13 with TRBJ2-3, with 12 nucleotides matching TRBD2. The germline gives CDR1 PRHDT, CDR2 FYEKMQ (reference sequence). The CDR3 is made up of 16 amino acids. V shed 5 bases, J shed 3 bases, and the junction held 6 bases outside the gene matches.

The CDR3 bases are TGCAGTGCTAGAGATGGGGCAGGGAATTCGTCACCCCTCCACTTT. Amino acids: CSARDGAGNSSPLHF. V is TRBV20-1 and J is TRBJ1-6; D perhaps matches TRBD1 (5 bases). The CDR3 consists of 15 residues. Germline CDR1 and CDR2: DFQATT and SNEGSKA (reference sequence). The V end was cut by 0 bases, the J end by 10 bases, with 16 bases between.

The chain combines TRBV12-3 or TRBV12-4 with TRBJ2-6; D is uncertain. Trimming left V 4 bases short and J 0 bases short, with 10 bases between. This CDR3 region has 16 residues. CDR3 protein: CASSWFGNSGANVLTF. CDR3 in DNA: TGTGCCAGCAGTTGGTTTGGGAACTCTGGGGCCAACGTCCTGACTTTC.

This chain joins TRBV10-3 and TRBJ2-1; 11 bases agree with TRBD2. This CDR3 is built from 16 residues. V dropped 2 bases and J dropped 3; count of bases not matched to a gene: 3. Per the germline V gene, CDR1 is ENHRY and CDR2 is SYGVKD. The CDR3 spells CAISEGGLAVYNEQFF. CDR3 coding DNA: TGTGCCATCAGTGAGGGGGGACTAGCGGTCTACAATGAGCAGTTCTTC.

This rearrangement joins TRBV15 to TRBJ2-6; D is undetermined. V lost 0 bases, J lost 1 base, and 7 bases lay in between. Germline CDR1 is LNHNV and CDR2 is YYDKDF (reference sequence). The CDR3 has 16 amino acids. DNA of the CDR3: TGTGCCACCAGCAGAGACAGGCCTTCTGGGGCCAACGTCCTGACTTTC. Residues: CATSRDRPSGANVLTF. The variable domain in full, completed from reference TRBV15 and TRBJ2-6, reads DAMVIQNPRYQVTQFGKPVTLSCSQTLNHNVMYWYQQKSSQAPKLLFHYYDKDFNNEADTPDNFQSRRPNTSFCFLDIRSPGLGDTAMYLCATSRDRPSGANVLTFGAGSRLTVL.

This clonotype has a handful of counts. The rearrangement uses TRBV18 and TRBJ2-7; 7 nucleotides agree with TRBD2. V was pared by 0 bases and J by 2 bases, with 7 bases of the junction left unmatched. Germline V lookup: CDR1 KGHSH, CDR2 LQKENI. CDR3 length: 16 residues. CDR3 region: CASSPPVPGGTYEQYF. The CDR3 DNA follows: TGTGCCAGCTCACCACCAGTACCGGGGGGAACCTACGAGCAGTACTTC.